This T cell receptor beta chain was recovered during a study of T cells in Graves' hyperthyroidism and ophthalmopathy. It was RNA transcripts that yielded the amplified TCR beta CDR3 regions. The HTBI set primed first-round TCR CDR3 RT-PCR. MiXCR, applied by TCRdb to the multiplex PCR reads, yields one record per CDR3 protein. The sample yields around 580,000 distinct CDR3 sequences, roughly 46% seen once. This clonotype was recorded many times. From germline, CDR1 is DFQATT and CDR2 SNEGSKA (reference sequence). The CDR3 is made up of 15 amino acids. V was clipped by 0 bases and J by 2 bases, with 14 bases between them.

This receptor was obtained from a young woman with Graves' hyperthyroidism. Material: peripheral blood or thyroid tissue (not recorded which). This chain links TRBV20-1 with TRBJ2-7; D may be TRBD2 (7 bases). The CDR3 loop is CSARDGEGGAYEQYF. DNA for the CDR3: TGCAGTGCTAGAGACGGTGAGGGGGGGGCCTACGAGCAGTACTTC.